This T cell receptor beta chain was retrieved from a study of T cells in Graves' hyperthyroidism and ophthalmopathy (dated by TCRdb to between 2018 and 2021). About the full investigation: Peripheral blood was sampled at the time of initial diagnosis, prior to any treatment. To identify TCR V-J signatures that set the groups apart, the researchers used a discovery cohort of 90 to 100 patients, made up of around 40 with Graves' ophthalmopathy and some 55 with stable Graves' hyperthyroidism. Whether ophthalmopathy could be predicted prospectively was tested in an independent validation cohort made up of roughly 19 hyperthyroidism patients plus 17 patients who later progressed to ophthalmopathy. For training and testing, the 100 patients in the discovery cohort were randomly divided in a 7:3 ratio. In six Graves' hyperthyroidism patients, the study also compared T-cell repertoires from thyroid tissue with T-cell repertoires from blood. After sampling, hyperthyroidism patients received methimazole starting at 30 mg daily, and ophthalmopathy patients received high-dose intravenous methylprednisolone. According to the paper, TCR Vbeta CDR3 sequencing was carried out on over 130 peripheral blood samples, which came from fewer than 50 ophthalmopathy, under 85 hyperthyroidism and some 17 progressor patients.

What the research found in general, with its limitations: Most expanded thyroid clonotypes (frequency above 0.001) were also detected in blood, a finding suggesting that blood repertoires may reflect thyroid immune responses. No statistical method was used to fix the sample size in advance, and group allocation was not hidden from the investigators. In validation, the model predicted progression to ophthalmopathy with approximately 70% sensitivity and less than 75% specificity, a median of 6.5 months before onset. A model built on a 13 V-J signature distinguished ophthalmopathy from stable hyperthyroidism, reaching roughly 88% sensitivity and under 84% specificity in cross-validation and 80%/75% in testing.

This clonotype was counted ten times or more. It has no known antigen specificity. No clone much larger than this one lies a single base away; base qualities are absent. V loses 2 bases of germline sequence and J loses 2 bases, and the interval between the two ends is 15 bases. Reading the germline V gene (reference sequence) gives CDR1 LNHNV and CDR2 YYDKDF. Inclusive of the bounding cysteine and phenylalanine, the CDR3 is 16 residues long. The sequence is cut down to CDR3 DNA, 48 bases in frame from base 1. Hyperthyroidism patients were newly diagnosed, had a disease duration of under 2 months, and were aged 18 to 65 years. The study excluded patients with uncontrolled infections, other autoimmune diseases, pregnancy or lactation. Diagnoses were established on the basis of clinical symptoms, serum thyroxine and TRAb, thyroid ultrasound, and orbital computed tomography. For progressor patients, blood was drawn at the first diagnosis of hyperthyroidism, before any ophthalmopathy symptoms had appeared. PBMCs were separated from under 11 ml of fresh peripheral blood using Ficoll-Paque density gradient centrifugation. Patients classed as progressors first received a Graves' hyperthyroidism diagnosis and then went on to develop ophthalmopathy during follow-up. Trizol reagent was used to extract total RNA, and RNA quality was then checked on an Agilent 2100 Bioanalyzer.

TCR beta CDR3 regions were amplified from RNA transcripts. The first round of RT-PCR for the TCR CDR3 was performed with the HTBI primer set and the Qiagen OneStep RT-PCR kit. The libraries were constructed in a second round of multiplex PCR and then size-selected and purified. Sequencing of the libraries was done on an Illumina HiSeq2000 using paired-end 100 bp reads. The published analysis was carried out like this. SOAPnuke was used to process the raw data, throwing out any read that contained adapters or uncalled bases, had a mean Phred below 15, or lacked an exact constant-primer or identifier match. COPE v1.2.5 was used to merge high-quality paired reads, and clonotypes were defined as unique nucleotide sequences. Clonotypes were aligned to IMGT TRBV, TRBD and TRBJ reference segments using MiTCR v1.1. Analysis was restricted to V-J combinations with a frequency above 0.0001, which covered roughly 99% of repertoires. The TCS score was defined as F50 (clonal expansion) divided by E x V (chaos), with BLOSUM62-based TCRdist calculated between CDR3 peptides within each V-J. Welch's t-statistics and random forest reduced fewer than 550 V-J features to 13, which were used in a naive Bayes classifier (R e1071). Using fastp trimming at Q25 and MiXCR clonotype assembly, TCRdb reanalyzed the public sequencing data and kept in-frame beta chains. Rows are unified per CDR3 protein, each entry keeping the most common DNA and genes. The V and J calls, along with clone size, are taken from TCRdb and not from the paper's own processing. The sample profile shows hundreds of thousands of distinct CDR3 sequences; around a sixth of them were found once. Of the sample, approximately 16% falls within the top ten clones.

This receptor was taken from a woman between 50 and 59 years old with Graves' hyperthyroidism that later progressed to Graves' ophthalmopathy. Material: blood. The chain is assembled from TRBV15 and TRBJ2-5, with no confident D gene call. The sequenced DNA: TGTGCCACCAGCAGACCCGGCCATCCAAAACAAGAGACCCAGTACTTC. Protein translation: CATSRPGHPKQETQYF.